The entry below describes one TCR beta chain. These donors counted as nominally healthy when sampled, but unrecorded immune exposures were likely. This CDR3 spans 13 amino acids. Trimming took 6 bases from V and 5 from J, leaving 12 bases between them. In germline, CDR1 is MNHEY, CDR2 SMNVEV (reference sequence). Amplification used 60 Vbeta primers and 13 Jbeta primers. Authors' processing steps: The count from a later analysis was 65 million to 90 million unique TCR beta chains, some 12 million of them shared. TCRdb's table, derived via immunoSEQ multiplex PCR, lists solely in-frame clones and lacks some. D and trimming come from the DNA, and the V and J calls and clone size come from that table. This table has 160,000 or so clones, approximately 81% appearing once. The record originates from a study of cytomegalovirus exposure and HLA in healthy donors.

The sequence was obtained from a female donor in good health and CMV-seronegative. This sequence joins TRBV27 and TRBJ2-3; tentative D call: TRBD1 (5 bases). Material: PBMCs. Here the CDR3 reads CASSLLGEDTQYF. The DNA of the CDR3 is TGTGCCAGCAGCTTGCTAGGGGAAGATACGCAGTATTTT.